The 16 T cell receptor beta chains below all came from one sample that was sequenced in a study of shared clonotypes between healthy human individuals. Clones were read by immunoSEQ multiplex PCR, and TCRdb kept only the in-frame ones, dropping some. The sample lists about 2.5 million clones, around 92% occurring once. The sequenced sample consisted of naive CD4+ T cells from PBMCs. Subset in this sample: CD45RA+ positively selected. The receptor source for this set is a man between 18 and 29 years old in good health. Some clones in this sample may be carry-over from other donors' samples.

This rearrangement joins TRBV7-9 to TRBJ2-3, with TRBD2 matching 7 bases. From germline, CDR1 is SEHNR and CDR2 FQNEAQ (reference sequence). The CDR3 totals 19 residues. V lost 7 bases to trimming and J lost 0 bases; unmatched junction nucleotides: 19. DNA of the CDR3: TGTGCCAGCACCCGCGGTGGGGGAGCGGCTAGCGGAAGCACAGATACGCAGTATTTT. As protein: CASTRGGGAASGSTDTQYF. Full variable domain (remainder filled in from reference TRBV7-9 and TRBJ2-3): DTGVSQNPRHKITKRGQNVTFRCDPISEHNRLYWYRQTLGQGPEFLTYFQNEAQLEKSRLLSDRFSAERPKGSFSTLEIQRTEQGDSAMYLCASTRGGGAASGSTDTQYFGPGTRLTVL.

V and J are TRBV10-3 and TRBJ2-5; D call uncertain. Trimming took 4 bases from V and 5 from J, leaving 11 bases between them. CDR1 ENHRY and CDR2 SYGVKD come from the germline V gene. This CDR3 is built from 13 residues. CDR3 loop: CAISAMDGETQYF. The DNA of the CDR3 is TGTGCCATCAGTGCTATGGACGGGGAGACCCAGTACTTC.

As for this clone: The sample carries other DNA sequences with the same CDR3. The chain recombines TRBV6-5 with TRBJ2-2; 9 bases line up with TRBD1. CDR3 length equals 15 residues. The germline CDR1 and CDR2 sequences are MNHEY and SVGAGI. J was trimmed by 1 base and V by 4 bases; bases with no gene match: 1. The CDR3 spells CASSSGQGNTGELFF. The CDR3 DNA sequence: TGTGCCAGCAGTTCGGGACAGGGGAACACCGGGGAGCTGTTTTTT.

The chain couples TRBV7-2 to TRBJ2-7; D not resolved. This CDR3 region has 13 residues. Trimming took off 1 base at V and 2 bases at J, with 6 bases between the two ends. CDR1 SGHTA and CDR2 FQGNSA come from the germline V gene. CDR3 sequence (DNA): TGTGCCAGCAGCTTAGTAACCGCCTACGAGCAGTACTTC. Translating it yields CASSLVTAYEQYF.

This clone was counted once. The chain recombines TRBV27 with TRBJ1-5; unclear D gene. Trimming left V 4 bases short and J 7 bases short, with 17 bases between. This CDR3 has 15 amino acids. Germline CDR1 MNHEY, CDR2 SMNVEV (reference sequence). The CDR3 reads CASSSRVLRGQPQHF. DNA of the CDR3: TGTGCCAGCAGTTCACGTGTCCTCCGGGGACAGCCCCAGCATTTT.

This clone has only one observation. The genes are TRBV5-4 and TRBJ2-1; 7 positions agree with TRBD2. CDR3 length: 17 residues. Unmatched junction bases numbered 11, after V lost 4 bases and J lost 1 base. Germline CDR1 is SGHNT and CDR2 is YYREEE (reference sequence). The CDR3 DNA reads TGTGCCAGCAGCCTCGCGAGGGCGCGGGAGTCCTACAATGAGCAGTTCTTC. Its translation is CASSLARARESYNEQFF. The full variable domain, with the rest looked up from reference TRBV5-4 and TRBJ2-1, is ETGVTQSPTHLIKTRGQQVTLRCSSQSGHNTVSWYQQALGQGPQFIFQYYREEENGRGNFPPRFSGLQFPNYSSELNVNALELDDSALYLCASSLARARESYNEQFFGPGTRLTVL.

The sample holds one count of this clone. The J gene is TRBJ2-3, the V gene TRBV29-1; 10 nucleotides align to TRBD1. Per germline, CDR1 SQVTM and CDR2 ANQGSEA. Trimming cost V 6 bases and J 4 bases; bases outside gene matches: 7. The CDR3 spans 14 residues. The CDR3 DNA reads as TGCAGCGTGGAGGGACAGGGGAGCTCAGATACGCAGTATTTT. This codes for CSVEGQGSSDTQYF.

The CDR3 region has the DNA TGTGCCAGCAGCTTAGCGGCTGGGGGCTACACCTTC. Its translation: CASSLAAGGYTF. The chain is built from TRBV11-2 and TRBJ1-2; the D is unclear. The V end was cut by 1 base, the J end by 8 bases, with 8 bases between. From germline, CDR1 is SGHAT and CDR2 FQNNGV. The length of the CDR3 is 12 residues. The complete variable domain, with remaining parts taken from reference TRBV11-2 and TRBJ1-2, reads EAGVAQSPRYKIIEKRQSVAFWCNPISGHATLYWYQQILGQGPKLLIQFQNNGVVDDSQLPKDRFSAERLKGVDSTLKIQPAKLEDSAVYLCASSLAAGGYTFGSGTRLTVV.

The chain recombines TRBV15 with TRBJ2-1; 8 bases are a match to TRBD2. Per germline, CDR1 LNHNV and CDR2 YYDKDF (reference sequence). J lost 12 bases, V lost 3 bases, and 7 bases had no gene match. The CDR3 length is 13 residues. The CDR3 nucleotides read TGTGCCACCAGCAGGGACCCGGCGGGGGGGCAGTTCTTC. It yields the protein CATSRDPAGGQFF.

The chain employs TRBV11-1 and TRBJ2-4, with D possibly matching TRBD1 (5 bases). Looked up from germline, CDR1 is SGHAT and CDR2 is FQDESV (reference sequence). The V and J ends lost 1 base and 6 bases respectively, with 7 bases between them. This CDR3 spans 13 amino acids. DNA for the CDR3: TGTGCCAGCAGCTTAGTAAGGGGAAACATTCAGTACTTC. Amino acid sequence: CASSLVRGNIQYF.

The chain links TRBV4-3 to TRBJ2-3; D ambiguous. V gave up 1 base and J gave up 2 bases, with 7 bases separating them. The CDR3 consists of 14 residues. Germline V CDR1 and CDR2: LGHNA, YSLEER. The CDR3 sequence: CASSQGPPTDTQYF. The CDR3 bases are TGCGCCAGCAGCCAAGGGCCGCCCACAGATACGCAGTATTTT.

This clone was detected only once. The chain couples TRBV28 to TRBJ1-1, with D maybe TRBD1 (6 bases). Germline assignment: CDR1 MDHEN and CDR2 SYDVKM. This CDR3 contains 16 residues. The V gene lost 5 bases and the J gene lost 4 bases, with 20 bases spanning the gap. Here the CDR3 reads CASSPKGGILGTEAFF. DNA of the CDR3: TGTGCCAGCAGTCCTAAAGGGGGGATACTGGGCACTGAAGCTTTCTTT.

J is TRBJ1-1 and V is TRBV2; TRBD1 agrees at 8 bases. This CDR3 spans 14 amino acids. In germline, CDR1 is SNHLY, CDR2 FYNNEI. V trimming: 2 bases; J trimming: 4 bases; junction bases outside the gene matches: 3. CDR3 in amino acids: CASSEITGGTEAFF. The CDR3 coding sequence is TGTGCCAGCAGTGAAATTACAGGGGGCACTGAAGCTTTCTTT.

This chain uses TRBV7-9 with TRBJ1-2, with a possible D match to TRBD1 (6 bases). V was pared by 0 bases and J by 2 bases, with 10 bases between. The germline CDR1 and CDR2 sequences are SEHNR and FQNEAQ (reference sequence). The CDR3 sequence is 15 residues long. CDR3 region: CASSLAGQGNYGYTF. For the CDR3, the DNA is TGTGCCAGCAGCTTAGCTGGGCAGGGGAACTATGGCTACACCTTC.

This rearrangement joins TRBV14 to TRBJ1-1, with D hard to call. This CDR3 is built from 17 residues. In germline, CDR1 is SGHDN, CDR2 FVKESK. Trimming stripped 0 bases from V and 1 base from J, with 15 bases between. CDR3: CASSQDWSVAGNTEAFF. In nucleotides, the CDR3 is TGTGCCAGCAGCCAAGATTGGTCCGTGGCAGGGAACACTGAAGCTTTCTTT.

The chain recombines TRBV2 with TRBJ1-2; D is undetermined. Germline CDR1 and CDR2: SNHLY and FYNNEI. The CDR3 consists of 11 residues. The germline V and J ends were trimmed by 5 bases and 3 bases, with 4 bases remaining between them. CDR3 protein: CASSYHYGYTF. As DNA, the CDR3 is TGTGCCAGCAGTTATCACTATGGCTACACCTTC.